The clone carrying this T cell receptor beta chain was seen a single time. The CDR3 covers 18 residues. V was clipped by 5 bases and J by 3 bases; unmatched bases: 10. Germline CDR1 and CDR2: SGHDT and YYEEEE. The data were obtained in a study of blood T cell repertoires in COVID-19. Study context: Italy, Spain and the United States were the sources of the convalescent and acute COVID-19 samples. Sample material is recorded as cDNA or gDNA derived from T cells, B-cell-depleted T cells, or PBMCs.

Per the original methods: Amplification with reference gene primers provided the estimates of nucleated cell counts. Assay used: immunoSEQ multiplex PCR; TCRdb lists only in-frame clones, some missing. V and J calls and clone size come straight from that table; D and trimming were deduced from the DNA. The sample has over 70,000 clones, 88% seen once. The rearrangement uses TRBV5-6 and TRBJ2-1; TRBD2 matches at 14 bases. The specimen sequenced was peripheral blood. This receptor was taken from a woman of 80 years or more with acute or convalescent COVID-19. The CDR3 loop is CASRPLGTSGSFYNEQFF. The CDR3 DNA follows: TGTGCCAGCAGACCCCTGGGGACTAGCGGGAGTTTCTACAATGAGCAGTTCTTC.